Listed below are T cell receptor beta chains from one sample, sequenced in a study of shared clonotypes between healthy human individuals. Measured with immunoSEQ multiplex PCR; TCRdb has only the in-frame clones, and not every one. Of millions of clones listed, just over 90% are singletons. Material for sequencing was naive CD4+ T cells sorted from blood. The source is a man between 18 and 35 years old in good health. CDR3s include the opening cysteine and the closing phenylalanine or tryptophan. Each record gives: J gene, D gene, clone size, V gene, CDR3 DNA, CDR3 protein. The D gene is left open where the match is weak. Only part of the rows carry a size: once, few, many, or a class if the clone is expanded.

j_call: TRBJ1-1
d_call: .
clone_size: .
v_call: TRBV9
cdr3_nt: TGTGCCAGCAGCGGTTCCGGTCGGGGGGCGCAAACTGAAGCTTTCTTT
cdr3_aa: CASSGSGRGAQTEAFF

j_call: TRBJ2-7
d_call: .
clone_size: .
v_call: TRBV5-1
cdr3_nt: TGCGCCAGCAGCGGACCGGGCGGGACAGCTTACGAGCAGTACTTC
cdr3_aa: CASSGPGGTAYEQYF

j_call: TRBJ2-1
d_call: .
clone_size: .
v_call: TRBV19
cdr3_nt: TGTGCCAGTAGTACCACCTACAATGAGCAGTTCTTC
cdr3_aa: CASSTTYNEQFF

j_call: TRBJ2-3
d_call: .
clone_size: few
v_call: TRBV5-6
cdr3_nt: TGTGCCAGCAGCTCCGGGATCCTAGCGACAGATACGCAGTATTTT
cdr3_aa: CASSSGILATDTQYF

j_call: TRBJ2-3
d_call: TRBD1
clone_size: .
v_call: TRBV6-1
cdr3_nt: TGTGCCAGCAAGCTCGGACAGGGCGTTACAGATACGCAGTATTTT
cdr3_aa: CASKLGQGVTDTQYF

j_call: TRBJ2-5
d_call: .
clone_size: .
v_call: TRBV19
cdr3_nt: TGTGCCAGTAGTCCTGGGAACAGTCCGGAGACCCAGTACTTC
cdr3_aa: CASSPGNSPETQYF

j_call: TRBJ2-3
d_call: TRBD1
clone_size: .
v_call: TRBV18
cdr3_nt: TGTGCCAGCTCACGACAGGGGGTGGCAGATACGCAGTATTTT
cdr3_aa: CASSRQGVADTQYF

j_call: TRBJ2-1
d_call: .
clone_size: .
v_call: TRBV21-1
cdr3_nt: TGTGCCAGCAGCCCTGGCCAGGGGGCTTTGGACAATGAGCAGTTCTTC
cdr3_aa: CASSPGQGALDNEQFF

j_call: TRBJ2-7
d_call: TRBD2
clone_size: .
v_call: TRBV7-2
cdr3_nt: TGTGCCAGCAGCTTTCCCGGACAGCGGGAGGGCAGCCGTCCCTACGAGCAGTACTTC
cdr3_aa: CASSFPGQREGSRPYEQYF

j_call: TRBJ1-4
d_call: .
clone_size: .
v_call: TRBV4-1
cdr3_nt: TGCGCCAGCAGCCAAGACCCAGGGCTAGCTAATGAAAAACTGTTTTTT
cdr3_aa: CASSQDPGLANEKLFF

j_call: TRBJ1-5
d_call: .
clone_size: few
v_call: TRBV7-9
cdr3_nt: TGTGCCAGCAGCTTACAGGGTAGCAGCAATCAGCCCCAGCATTTT
cdr3_aa: CASSLQGSSNQPQHF

j_call: TRBJ2-6
d_call: .
clone_size: .
v_call: TRBV5-5
cdr3_nt: TGTGCCAGCAGCCCTTGGGACCGCCGGGACTCTGGGGCCAACGTCCTGACTTTC
cdr3_aa: CASSPWDRRDSGANVLTF

j_call: TRBJ1-1
d_call: .
clone_size: few
v_call: TRBV30
cdr3_nt: TGTGCCTGGAGTCCGGGGGAGAGCGAAGCTTTCTTT
cdr3_aa: CAWSPGESEAFF

j_call: TRBJ1-1
d_call: .
clone_size: .
v_call: TRBV6-5
cdr3_nt: TGTGCCAGCAGTTTGACGGCAGACACTGAAGCTTTCTTT
cdr3_aa: CASSLTADTEAFF

j_call: TRBJ2-6
d_call: .
clone_size: .
v_call: TRBV9
cdr3_nt: TGTGCCAGCAGCGTAGCTTTGGCCGACACAGCCGTCCTGACTTTC
cdr3_aa: CASSVALADTAVLTF

j_call: TRBJ2-1
d_call: TRBD1
clone_size: once
v_call: TRBV18
cdr3_nt: TGTGCCAGCTCACCCCGACAGGGGGATTCCTACAATGAGCAGTTCTTC
cdr3_aa: CASSPRQGDSYNEQFF

j_call: TRBJ1-2
d_call: .
clone_size: .
v_call: TRBV5-1
cdr3_nt: TGCGCCAGCAGCTTGGAGCAGGGGATCTATGGCTACACCTTC
cdr3_aa: CASSLEQGIYGYTF

j_call: TRBJ2-3
d_call: TRBD1
clone_size: .
v_call: TRBV29-1
cdr3_nt: TGCAGCGTTGATCATCTCAGGGGGCTACCAGATACGCAGTATTTT
cdr3_aa: CSVDHLRGLPDTQYF

j_call: TRBJ2-7
d_call: .
clone_size: .
v_call: TRBV29-1
cdr3_nt: TGCAGCGTTGCCAGGGTGGGCGACGAGCAGTACTTC
cdr3_aa: CSVARVGDEQYF

j_call: TRBJ2-1
d_call: .
clone_size: .
v_call: TRBV6-5
cdr3_nt: TGTGCCAGCAGGGGGACGGAACATGAGCAGTTCTTC
cdr3_aa: CASRGTEHEQFF

j_call: TRBJ2-7
d_call: .
clone_size: .
v_call: TRBV6-5
cdr3_nt: TGTGCCAGCAGCCGTGGTTTAGGTGCAGCCTACGAGCAGTACTTC
cdr3_aa: CASSRGLGAAYEQYF

j_call: TRBJ2-5
d_call: TRBD2
clone_size: .
v_call: TRBV7-2
cdr3_nt: TGTGCCAGCAGCTTAGTAGTGGTGCGGGAGGATGGATGGACCCAGTACTTC
cdr3_aa: CASSLVVVREDGWTQYF

j_call: TRBJ2-1
d_call: TRBD2
clone_size: .
v_call: TRBV4-3
cdr3_nt: TGCGCCAGCAGCCAATCGTGGACTAGCGCTAATGAGCAGTTCTTC
cdr3_aa: CASSQSWTSANEQFF

j_call: TRBJ2-7
d_call: TRBD2
clone_size: .
v_call: TRBV6-5
cdr3_nt: TGTGCCAGCAGTTACTCGGGACTAGCTTCATCCTACGAGCAGTACTTC
cdr3_aa: CASSYSGLASSYEQYF

j_call: TRBJ2-1
d_call: .
clone_size: .
v_call: TRBV7-2
cdr3_nt: TGTGCCAGCAGGCCCGGACCGTCACCCAATGAGCAGTTCTTC
cdr3_aa: CASRPGPSPNEQFF

j_call: TRBJ1-2
d_call: .
clone_size: .
v_call: TRBV5-4
cdr3_nt: TGTGCCAGCAGCTCAGGACAGCCTTATGGCTACACCTTC
cdr3_aa: CASSSGQPYGYTF

j_call: TRBJ2-7
d_call: .
clone_size: .
v_call: TRBV19
cdr3_nt: TGTGCCAGTAGTATCGGCATTGGGTACGAGCAGTACTTC
cdr3_aa: CASSIGIGYEQYF

j_call: TRBJ2-6
d_call: TRBD1
clone_size: .
v_call: TRBV18
cdr3_nt: TGTGCCAGCTCACGGACAGGCTCTGGGGCCAACGTCCTGACTTTC
cdr3_aa: CASSRTGSGANVLTF

j_call: TRBJ1-2
d_call: .
clone_size: .
v_call: TRBV6-1
cdr3_nt: TGTGCCAGCACCCCGCGTCCGAGGGATGGCTACACCTTC
cdr3_aa: CASTPRPRDGYTF

j_call: TRBJ2-4
d_call: .
clone_size: .
v_call: TRBV5-4
cdr3_nt: TGTGCCAGCAGCTTGGCTGTTGGCATTCAGTACTTC
cdr3_aa: CASSLAVGIQYF

j_call: TRBJ2-1
d_call: .
clone_size: .
v_call: TRBV30
cdr3_nt: TGTGCCTGGAGTGTACGGACGGGGAATGAGCAGTTCTTC
cdr3_aa: CAWSVRTGNEQFF

j_call: TRBJ1-2
d_call: TRBD1
clone_size: .
v_call: TRBV30
cdr3_nt: TGTGCCTGGAGTCCTGGGGGACAGGGGGATGGCTACACCTTC
cdr3_aa: CAWSPGGQGDGYTF

j_call: TRBJ1-1
d_call: .
clone_size: .
v_call: TRBV29-1
cdr3_nt: TGCACCACCGGTGGCCCCCCTTTCTTT
cdr3_aa: CTTGGPPFF

j_call: TRBJ2-5
d_call: .
clone_size: .
v_call: TRBV19
cdr3_nt: TGTGCCAGTAGTATGAGGCGCGACCAAGAGACCCAGTACTTC
cdr3_aa: CASSMRRDQETQYF

j_call: TRBJ2-2
d_call: .
clone_size: .
v_call: TRBV9
cdr3_nt: TGTGCCAGCAGCGTAGTAGGATCCACCGGGGAGCTGTTTTTT
cdr3_aa: CASSVVGSTGELFF

j_call: TRBJ2-5
d_call: TRBD2
clone_size: .
v_call: TRBV5-1
cdr3_nt: TGCGCCAGCAATAGCGGGGGTGGGCAAGAGACCCAGTACTTC
cdr3_aa: CASNSGGGQETQYF

j_call: TRBJ2-1
d_call: .
clone_size: .
v_call: TRBV7-2
cdr3_nt: TGTGCCAGCAGCTTACAGGTCGCGACGTACAATGAGCAGTTCTTC
cdr3_aa: CASSLQVATYNEQFF

j_call: TRBJ1-2
d_call: .
clone_size: once
v_call: TRBV19
cdr3_nt: TGTGCCAGTAGTTCCGGACACGGCTACACCTTC
cdr3_aa: CASSSGHGYTF

j_call: TRBJ1-1
d_call: .
clone_size: .
v_call: TRBV7-2
cdr3_nt: TGTGCCAGCAGCTTCGGCAAGAACACTGAAGCTTTCTTT
cdr3_aa: CASSFGKNTEAFF

j_call: TRBJ2-7
d_call: .
clone_size: .
v_call: TRBV5-1
cdr3_nt: TGCGCCAGCAGCTTCTCGTCGGGGGCGGCCTACGAGCAGTACTTC
cdr3_aa: CASSFSSGAAYEQYF

j_call: TRBJ2-1
d_call: .
clone_size: .
v_call: TRBV6-1
cdr3_nt: TGTGCCAGCAGTGGAGCGTCCAGGTACAATGAGCAGTTCTTC
cdr3_aa: CASSGASRYNEQFF

j_call: TRBJ2-1
d_call: .
clone_size: .
v_call: TRBV10-3
cdr3_nt: TGTGCCATCACCGGGACTCCCGGTGGGAATGAGCAGTTCTTC
cdr3_aa: CAITGTPGGNEQFF

j_call: TRBJ2-1
d_call: .
clone_size: .
v_call: TRBV15
cdr3_nt: TGTGCCACCAGCAGAGATCCCCCCATAGCCTCCTACAATGAGCAGTTCTTC
cdr3_aa: CATSRDPPIASYNEQFF

j_call: TRBJ1-6
d_call: TRBD1
clone_size: .
v_call: TRBV19
cdr3_nt: TGTGCCAGTAGTGGACAGGGTCGGACACCCCTCCACTTT
cdr3_aa: CASSGQGRTPLHF

j_call: TRBJ2-5
d_call: .
clone_size: .
v_call: TRBV30
cdr3_nt: TGTGCCTGGAGTTTCGGCGGGGCGACCCAAGAGACCCAGTACTTC
cdr3_aa: CAWSFGGATQETQYF

j_call: TRBJ1-4
d_call: .
clone_size: .
v_call: TRBV14
cdr3_nt: TGTGCCAGCAGCCAAGGCGCAGGGGCGCTGACTAATGAAAAACTGTTTTTT
cdr3_aa: CASSQGAGALTNEKLFF

j_call: TRBJ2-1
d_call: .
clone_size: .
v_call: TRBV10-3
cdr3_nt: TGTGCCATCAGTGACTACGGGGCTATCAATGAGCAGTTCTTC
cdr3_aa: CAISDYGAINEQFF

j_call: TRBJ1-5
d_call: .
clone_size: few
v_call: TRBV7-8
cdr3_nt: TGTGCCAGCAGCTTAGAGGCGGGGGCGAGCAATCAGCCCCAGCATTTT
cdr3_aa: CASSLEAGASNQPQHF

j_call: TRBJ2-1
d_call: .
clone_size: .
v_call: TRBV4-3
cdr3_nt: TGCGCCAGCAGCCGAAAACAGCTTCCCTCCTACAATGAGCAGTTCTTC
cdr3_aa: CASSRKQLPSYNEQFF

j_call: TRBJ1-1
d_call: .
clone_size: .
v_call: TRBV18
cdr3_nt: TGTGCCAGCTCACCACAATCCCCGACAGCCCGCGGCACTGAAGCTTTCTTT
cdr3_aa: CASSPQSPTARGTEAFF

j_call: TRBJ1-1
d_call: .
clone_size: once
v_call: TRBV5-1
cdr3_nt: TGCGCCAGCAGGAAAGACATTTACACTGAAGCTTTCTTT
cdr3_aa: CASRKDIYTEAFF

j_call: TRBJ1-1
d_call: .
clone_size: .
v_call: TRBV4-3
cdr3_nt: TGCGCCAGCAGCCAAGTGCTGGGGGCGCAGGTCACTGAAGCTTTCTTT
cdr3_aa: CASSQVLGAQVTEAFF

j_call: TRBJ1-1
d_call: .
clone_size: .
v_call: TRBV15
cdr3_nt: TGTGCCACCAGCAGAGATACGAGTTCCGGCACTGAAGCTTTCTTT
cdr3_aa: CATSRDTSSGTEAFF